This T cell receptor beta chain was retrieved from a study of blood T cells in healthy people across ages. This clonotype showed up just a few times. The junction does not match germline at one end; this may be a read error. Sample-barcoded 5' priming and a J-beta primer mix drove a second PCR of about 6 to 12 cycles. TCRdb recomputed calls from the 5' RACE reads with MiXCR, one row per CDR3 protein. Among 1.8 million or so distinct CDR3 sequences, roughly two fifths were seen once, and the ten largest hold about 23%. The CDR3 covers 12 residues. Germline V lookup: CDR1 SNHLY, CDR2 FYNNEI. The receptor was derived from a human donor in good health. Sequencing input: blood. The chain joins TRBV2 to TRBJ2-4, with TRBD1 identical over 7 bases. The CDR3 is CATGTATNIQYF. For the CDR3, the DNA is TGTGCCACCGGGACAGCCACAAACATTCAGTACTTC.